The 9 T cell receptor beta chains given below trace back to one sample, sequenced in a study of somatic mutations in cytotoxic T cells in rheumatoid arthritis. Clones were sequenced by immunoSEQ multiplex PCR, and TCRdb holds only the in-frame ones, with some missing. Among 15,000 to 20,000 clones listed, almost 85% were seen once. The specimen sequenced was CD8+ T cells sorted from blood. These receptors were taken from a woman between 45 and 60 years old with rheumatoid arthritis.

The CDR3 protein is CASTPSGSLYNEQFF. The CDR3 DNA reads TGTGCCAGCACCCCTAGCGGGTCCCTCTACAATGAGCAGTTCTTC. The rearrangement joins TRBV2 to TRBJ2-1; 8 positions agree with TRBD2. CDR3 length equals 15 residues. CDR1 and CDR2 (germline): SNHLY, FYNNEI. V shed 7 bases, J shed 3 bases, and the junction held 8 bases outside the gene matches.

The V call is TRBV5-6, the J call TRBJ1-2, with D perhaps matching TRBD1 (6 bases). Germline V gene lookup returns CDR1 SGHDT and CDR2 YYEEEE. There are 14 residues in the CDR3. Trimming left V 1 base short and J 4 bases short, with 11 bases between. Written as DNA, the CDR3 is TGTGCCAGCAGCTTGCCGGGGGCGGGCTATGGCTACACCTTC. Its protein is CASSLPGAGYGYTF.

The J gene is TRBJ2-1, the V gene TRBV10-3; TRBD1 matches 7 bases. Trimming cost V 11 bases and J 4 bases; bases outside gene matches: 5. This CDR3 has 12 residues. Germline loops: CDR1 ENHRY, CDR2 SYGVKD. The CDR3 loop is CAVQQGYNEQFF. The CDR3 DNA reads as TGTGCCGTACAACAGGGGTACAATGAGCAGTTCTTC.

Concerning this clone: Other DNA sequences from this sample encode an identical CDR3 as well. The DNA for the CDR3 is TGTGCCAGCAGCTTATCAGGGGGCACTGAAGCTTTCTTT. It yields the protein CASSLSGGTEAFF. This chain connects TRBV7-8 to TRBJ1-1; 7 bases fit TRBD1. The germline V gene has CDR1 SGHVS and CDR2 FQNEAQ. V dropped 2 bases and J dropped 4; count of bases not matched to a gene: 1. This CDR3 is built from 13 residues. The full variable domain, with the rest looked up from reference TRBV7-8 and TRBJ1-1, is GAGVSQSPRYKVAKRGQDVALRCDPISGHVSLFWYQQALGQGPEFLTYFQNEAQLDKSGLPSDRFFAERPEGSVSTLKIQRTQQEDSAVYLCASSLSGGTEAFFGQGTRLTVV.

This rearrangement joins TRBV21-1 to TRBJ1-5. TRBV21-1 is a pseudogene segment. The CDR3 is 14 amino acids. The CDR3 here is CASSQPSSNQPQHF. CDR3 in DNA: TGTGCCAGCAGCCAACCAAGTAGCAATCAGCCCCAGCATTTT.

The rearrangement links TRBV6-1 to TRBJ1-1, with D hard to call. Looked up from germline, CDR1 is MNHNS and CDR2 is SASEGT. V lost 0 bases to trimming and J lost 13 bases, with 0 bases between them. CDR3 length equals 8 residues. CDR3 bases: TGTGCCAGCAGTGAAGCTTTCTTT. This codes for CASSEAFF.

The CDR3 region is CASSLDRASPVDEQFF. In DNA form, the CDR3 reads TGTGCCAGCAGCTTAGATAGAGCTAGCCCTGTGGATGAGCAGTTCTTC. The chain recombines TRBV11-2 with TRBJ2-1; perhaps TRBD2 as D (5 bases). This CDR3 spans 16 amino acids. Germline V lookup: CDR1 SGHAT, CDR2 FQNNGV. V was cut by 0 bases and J by 8 bases, with 17 bases left in between.

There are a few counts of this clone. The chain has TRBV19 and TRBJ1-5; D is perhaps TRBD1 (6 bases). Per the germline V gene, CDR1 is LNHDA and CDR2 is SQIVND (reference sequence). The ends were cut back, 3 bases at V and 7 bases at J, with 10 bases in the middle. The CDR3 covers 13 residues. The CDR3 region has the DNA TGTGCCAGTAGTATGAGGGGGGGACAGCCCCAGCATTTT. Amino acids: CASSMRGGQPQHF.

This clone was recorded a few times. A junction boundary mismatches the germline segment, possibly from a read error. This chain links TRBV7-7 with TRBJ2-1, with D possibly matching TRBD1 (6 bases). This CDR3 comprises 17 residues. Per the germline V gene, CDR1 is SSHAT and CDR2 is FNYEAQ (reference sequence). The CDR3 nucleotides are TGTGCTAGCAGCTTAGGGGGACACACTGGCTCCTACAATGAGCAGTTCTTC. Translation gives CASSLGGHTGSYNEQFF. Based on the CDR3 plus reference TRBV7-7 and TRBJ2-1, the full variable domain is GAGVSQSPRYKVTKRGQDVTLRCDPISSHATLYWYQQALGQGPEFLTYFNYEAQPDKSGLPSDRFSAERPEGSISTLTIQRTEQRDSAMYRCASSLGGHTGSYNEQFFGPGTRLTVL.